The 8 T cell receptor beta chains given below trace back to one sample, sequenced in a study of cytotoxic CD8 clonotypes in ibrutinib-treated CLL. Data came from immunoSEQ multiplex PCR; TCRdb stores just in-frame clones and leaves some out. The sample holds about 24,000 clones, approximately 81% seen once. The sequencing used PBMCs, collected before ibrutinib treatment. The receptors come from a human donor with chronic lymphocytic leukemia.

This chain connects TRBV6-6 to TRBJ1-2; tentatively, D is TRBD1 (5 bases). Trimming removed 2 bases from V and 2 bases from J, with 15 bases in between. CDR1 is MNHNY, CDR2 SVGAGI, per germline (reference sequence). CDR3 length: 16 amino acids. The CDR3 region is CASSYGSGGGNYGYTF. The CDR3 region has the DNA TGTGCCAGCAGTTACGGTTCCGGGGGGGGAAACTATGGCTACACCTTC.

As DNA, the CDR3 is TGTGCCAGCAGACCAGGGGGTGGTGAAGCTTTCTTT. Protein product: CASRPGGGEAFF. The gene calls are TRBV5-4 and TRBJ1-1, with 7 bases identical to TRBD1. The junction had 5 bases not matched to a gene; V was cut back by 5 bases and J by 7 bases. The CDR3 runs to 12 residues. From germline, CDR1 is SGHNT and CDR2 YYREEE (reference sequence).

This chain joins TRBV5-1 and TRBJ2-1, with D possibly matching TRBD2 (6 bases). The CDR3 is 13 residues long. V lost 4 bases and J 15 bases, leaving 20 bases between the germline ends. Germline V gene lookup returns CDR1 SGHRS and CDR2 YFSETQ. The CDR3 DNA follows: TGCGCCAGCAGCACCCGACTAGTTGAAGGACTGTTCTTC. Encoded protein: CASSTRLVEGLFF.

The chain links TRBV7-8 to TRBJ1-3; 7 positions match TRBD1. The CDR3 covers 14 residues. Trimming at V came to 3 bases and at J to 4 bases, leaving 3 bases not matched to a gene. CDR1 SGHVS and CDR2 FQNEAQ come from the germline V gene. CDR3 protein: CASSFRGTGNTIYF. Here the CDR3 DNA reads TGTGCCAGCAGCTTCAGGGGGACGGGAAACACCATATATTTT. Looking up the rest from reference TRBV7-8 and TRBJ1-3 gives the full variable domain: GAGVSQSPRYKVAKRGQDVALRCDPISGHVSLFWYQQALGQGPEFLTYFQNEAQLDKSGLPSDRFFAERPEGSVSTLKIQRTQQEDSAVYLCASSFRGTGNTIYFGEGSWLTVV.

This clone was counted only a few times. V gene TRBV28 combines with J gene TRBJ2-2; D unclear. From germline, CDR1 is MDHEN and CDR2 SYDVKM. Deletions cut 1 base from V and 0 bases from J, with 15 bases between. This CDR3 is 18 amino acids long. CDR3 loop: CASSLFFRQRANTGELFF. The CDR3 nucleotides read TGTGCCAGCAGTTTATTTTTCAGACAACGGGCGAACACCGGGGAGCTGTTTTTT.

The rearrangement uses TRBV2 and TRBJ1-4; tentatively, D is TRBD1 (6 bases). The CDR3 is 15 amino acids. Germline CDR1 reads SNHLY; CDR2 reads FYNNEI. The ends were cut back, 3 bases at V and 5 bases at J, with 13 bases in the middle. The CDR3 coding sequence is TGTGCCAGCAGTGAGTTACAGGGACGAAATGAAAAACTGTTTTTT. This sequence encodes CASSELQGRNEKLFF.

The chain employs TRBV21-1 and TRBJ2-7; the table assigns TRBD1, which was not confirmed against the DNA. TRBV21-1 is designated a pseudogene. CDR3 length equals 11 residues. The CDR3 sequence: CASSKAGPRSV. The CDR3 nucleotides are TGTGCCAGCAGCAAAGCGGGGCCTAGGAGCGTC.

J is TRBJ1-5 and V is TRBV5-4; D is unresolved. V lost 4 bases and J lost 2, with 10 bases in between. The CDR3 is 14 residues long. The germline gives CDR1 SGHNT, CDR2 YYREEE (reference sequence). This CDR3 reads CASSVEGGNQPQHF. The CDR3 bases are TGTGCCAGCAGCGTCGAGGGAGGCAATCAGCCCCAGCATTTT.